The present T cell receptor (beta chain) was sequenced within a study of cytomegalovirus exposure and HLA in healthy donors. Primers included in the PCR were 60 Vbeta and 13 Jbeta primers. The data were produced by immunoSEQ multiplex PCR, yet TCRdb's version contains in-frame clones alone and is incomplete. The data hold 70,000 to 90,000 clones, with 60% to 75% observed a single time. There are a few counts of this clone. What it binds is not known. The study's findings and limits: Presence/absence analyses supposed approximately even sequencing depth among donors. A missense DCLRE1C variant was associated with V- and J-gene trimming of TCR beta chains in a later analysis, and an independent cohort replicated the association.

Trimming took 8 bases from V and 0 from J; bases not matched to a gene: 14. The CDR3 totals 17 residues. Germline V CDR1 and CDR2: SQVTM, ANQGSEA. The clonotype was recovered from a man in his forties in good health and CMV-seropositive. Specimen: PBMCs. The rearrangement links TRBV29-1 to TRBJ2-1; 9 nucleotides agree with TRBD2. The CDR3 nucleotides are TGCAGCTCCAACGGCCTAGCGGGGAGAGACTCCTACAATGAGCAGTTCTTC. Translating gives CSSNGLAGRDSYNEQFF.